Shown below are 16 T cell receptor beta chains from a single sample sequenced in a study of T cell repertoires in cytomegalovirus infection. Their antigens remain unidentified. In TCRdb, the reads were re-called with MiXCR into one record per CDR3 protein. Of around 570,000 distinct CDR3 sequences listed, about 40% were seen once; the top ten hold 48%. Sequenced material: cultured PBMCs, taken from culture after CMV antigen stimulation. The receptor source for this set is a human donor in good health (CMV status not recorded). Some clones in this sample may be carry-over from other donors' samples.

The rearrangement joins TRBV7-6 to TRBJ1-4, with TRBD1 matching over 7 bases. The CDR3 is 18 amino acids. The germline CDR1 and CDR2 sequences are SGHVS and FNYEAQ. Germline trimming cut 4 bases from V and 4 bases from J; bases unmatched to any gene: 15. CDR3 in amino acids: CASSSLPGQTEDNEKLFF. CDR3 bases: TGTGCCAGCAGCTCCCTCCCGGGACAGACAGAAGATAATGAAAAACTGTTTTTT.

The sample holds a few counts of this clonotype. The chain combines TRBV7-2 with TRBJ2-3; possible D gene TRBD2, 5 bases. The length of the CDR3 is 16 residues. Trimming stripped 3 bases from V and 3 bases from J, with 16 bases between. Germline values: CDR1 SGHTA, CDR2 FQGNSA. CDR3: CASSFRGLMITDTQYF. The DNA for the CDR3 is TGTGCCAGCAGCTTCCGCGGACTGATGATAACAGATACGCAGTATTTT.

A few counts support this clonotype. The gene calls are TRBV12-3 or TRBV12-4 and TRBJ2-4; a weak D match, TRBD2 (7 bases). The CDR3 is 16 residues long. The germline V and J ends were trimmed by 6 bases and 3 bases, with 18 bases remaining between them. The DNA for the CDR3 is TGTGCCAGCAGGCCAGACAGAGGGGGGGGCAAAAACATTCAGTACTTC. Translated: CASRPDRGGGKNIQYF.

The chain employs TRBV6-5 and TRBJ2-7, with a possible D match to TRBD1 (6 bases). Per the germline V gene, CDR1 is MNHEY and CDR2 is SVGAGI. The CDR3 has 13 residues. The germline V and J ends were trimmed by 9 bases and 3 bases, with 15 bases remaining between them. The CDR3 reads CASHRGSLYEQYF. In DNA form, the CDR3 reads TGTGCCAGTCATAGGGGGTCACTCTACGAGCAGTACTTC.

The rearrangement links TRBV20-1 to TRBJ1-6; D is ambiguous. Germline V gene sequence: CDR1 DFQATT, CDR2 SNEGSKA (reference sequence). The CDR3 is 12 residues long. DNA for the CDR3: TGCAGCGTCCGGCACCAGAATTCACCCCTCCACTTT. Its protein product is CSVRHQNSPLHF.

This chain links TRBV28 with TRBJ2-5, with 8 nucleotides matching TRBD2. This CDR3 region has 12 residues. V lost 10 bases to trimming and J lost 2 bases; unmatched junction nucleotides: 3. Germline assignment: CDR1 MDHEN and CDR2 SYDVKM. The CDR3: CAIAGLQETQYF. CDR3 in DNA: TGTGCCATAGCGGGACTACAAGAGACCCAGTACTTC.

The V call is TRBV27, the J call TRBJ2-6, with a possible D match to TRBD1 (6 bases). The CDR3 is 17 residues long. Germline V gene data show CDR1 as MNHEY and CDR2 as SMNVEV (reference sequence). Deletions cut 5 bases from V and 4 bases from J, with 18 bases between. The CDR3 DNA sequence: TGTGCCAGCAGTAGGGCGACAGGCTCGCCCGGGGCCAACGTCCTGACTTTC. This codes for CASSRATGSPGANVLTF.

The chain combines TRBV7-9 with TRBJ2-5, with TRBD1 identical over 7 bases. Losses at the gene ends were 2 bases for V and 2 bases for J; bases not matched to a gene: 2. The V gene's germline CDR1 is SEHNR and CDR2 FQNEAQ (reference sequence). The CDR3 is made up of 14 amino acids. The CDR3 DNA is TGTGCCAGCAGCTTAATGGGACAGCAAGAGACCCAGTACTTC. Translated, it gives CASSLMGQQETQYF.

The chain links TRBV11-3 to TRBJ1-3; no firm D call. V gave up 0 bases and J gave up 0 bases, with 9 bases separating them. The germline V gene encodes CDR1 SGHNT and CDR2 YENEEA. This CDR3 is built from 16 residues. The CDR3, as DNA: TGTGCCAGCAGCTTAGATGACGGGAGCTCTGGAAACACCATATATTTT. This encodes CASSLDDGSSGNTIYF.

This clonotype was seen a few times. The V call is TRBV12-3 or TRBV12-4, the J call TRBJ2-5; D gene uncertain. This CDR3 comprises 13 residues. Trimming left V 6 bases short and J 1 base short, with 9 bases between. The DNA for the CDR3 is TGTGCCAGCAGGCTACAAGTCCAAGAGACCCAGTACTTC. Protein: CASRLQVQETQYF.

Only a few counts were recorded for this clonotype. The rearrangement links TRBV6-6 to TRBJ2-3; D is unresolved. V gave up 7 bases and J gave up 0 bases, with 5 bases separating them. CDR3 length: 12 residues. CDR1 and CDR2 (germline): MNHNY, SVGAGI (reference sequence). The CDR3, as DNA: TGTGCCAGCACCAGTAGCACAGATACGCAGTATTTT. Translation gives CASTSSTDTQYF.

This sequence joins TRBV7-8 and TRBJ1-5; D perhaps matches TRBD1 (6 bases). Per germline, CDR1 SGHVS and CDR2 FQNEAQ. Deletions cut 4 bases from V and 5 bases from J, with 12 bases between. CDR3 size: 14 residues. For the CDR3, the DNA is TGTGCCAGCAGCTCCCGACAGGAAGATCAGCCCCAGCATTTT. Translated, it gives CASSSRQEDQPQHF.

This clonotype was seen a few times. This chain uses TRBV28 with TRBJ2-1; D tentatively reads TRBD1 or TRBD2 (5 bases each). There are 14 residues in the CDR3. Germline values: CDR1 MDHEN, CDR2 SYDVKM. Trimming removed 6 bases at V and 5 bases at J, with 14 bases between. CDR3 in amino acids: CASRKRGVHNEQFF. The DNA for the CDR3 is TGTGCCAGCAGAAAAAGAGGGGTACACAATGAGCAGTTCTTC.

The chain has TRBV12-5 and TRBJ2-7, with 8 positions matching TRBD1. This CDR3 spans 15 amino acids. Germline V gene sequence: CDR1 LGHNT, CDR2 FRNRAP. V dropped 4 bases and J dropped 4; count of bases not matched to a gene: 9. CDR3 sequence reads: CASGSPGQGRYEQYF. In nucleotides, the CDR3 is TGTGCTAGTGGTTCCCCAGGACAGGGTCGGTACGAGCAGTACTTC.

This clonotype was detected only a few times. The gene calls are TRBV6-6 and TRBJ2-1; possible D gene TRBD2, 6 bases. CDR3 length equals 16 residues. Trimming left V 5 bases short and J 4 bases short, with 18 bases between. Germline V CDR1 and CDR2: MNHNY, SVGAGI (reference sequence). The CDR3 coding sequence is TGTGCCAGCAGTGGGGGGTGGGGCACCGAATACAATGAGCAGTTCTTC. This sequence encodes CASSGGWGTEYNEQFF.

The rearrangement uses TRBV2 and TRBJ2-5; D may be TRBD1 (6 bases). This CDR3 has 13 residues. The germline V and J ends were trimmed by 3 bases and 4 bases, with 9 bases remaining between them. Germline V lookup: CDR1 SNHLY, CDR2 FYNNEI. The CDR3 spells CASSEYRVETQYF. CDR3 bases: TGTGCCAGCAGTGAGTACAGGGTAGAGACCCAGTACTTC.